The clone carrying this T cell receptor (beta chain) was observed a handful of times. This entry is derived from a study of identical twins. TCRdb re-called the 5' RACE reads through MiXCR, storing one row per CDR3 protein. The table shows approximately 1.8 million distinct CDR3 sequences, with around 33% occurring only once. This clonotype was obtained from a newborn girl in good health. The sequencing sample was made of cord blood.

CDR3 DNA: TGCGCCAGCAGTGATGTCCTAGCGGGGAGCACAGATACGCAGTATTTT. This sequence encodes CASSDVLAGSTDTQYF. The V gene is TRBV10-1, the J gene TRBJ2-3; TRBD2 matches at 9 bases. The germline CDR1 and CDR2 sequences are WNHNN and SYGVQD (reference sequence). With 3 bases clipped from V and 0 bases from J, the junction kept 4 bases outside the gene matches. This CDR3 has 16 amino acids.